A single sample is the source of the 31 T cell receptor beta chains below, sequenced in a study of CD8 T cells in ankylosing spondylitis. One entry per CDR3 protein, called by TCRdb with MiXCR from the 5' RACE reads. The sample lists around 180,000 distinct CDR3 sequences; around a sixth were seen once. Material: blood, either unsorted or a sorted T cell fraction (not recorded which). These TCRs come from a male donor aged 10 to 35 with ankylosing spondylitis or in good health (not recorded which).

The CDR3 reads CSASELGMGTNYGYTF. CDR3 in DNA: TGCAGTGCTAGTGAGTTAGGCATGGGAACCAACTATGGCTACACCTTC. V usage is TRBV20-1 and J usage is TRBJ1-2; D call uncertain. The ends were cut back, 3 bases at V and 2 bases at J, with 19 bases in the middle. CDR1 is DFQATT, CDR2 SNEGSKA, per germline (reference sequence). The CDR3 sequence is 16 residues long.

CDR3 protein: CASSETPGLAPTYEQYV. The CDR3 coding sequence is TGTGCCAGCAGCGAAACTCCGGGACTAGCGCCTACCTACGAGCAGTACGTC. The chain is built from TRBV21-1 and TRBJ2-7; TRBD2, as called in the table, went unchecked against the DNA. TRBV21-1 represents a pseudogene. The CDR3 consists of 17 residues.

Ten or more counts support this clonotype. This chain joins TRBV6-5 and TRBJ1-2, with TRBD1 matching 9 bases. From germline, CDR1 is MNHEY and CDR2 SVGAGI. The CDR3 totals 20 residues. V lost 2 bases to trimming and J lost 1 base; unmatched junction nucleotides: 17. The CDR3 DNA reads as TGTGCCAGCAGTTACCGCCTATTTCGGACAGGGGAGACCCTTAACTATGGCTACACCTTC. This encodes CASSYRLFRTGETLNYGYTF.

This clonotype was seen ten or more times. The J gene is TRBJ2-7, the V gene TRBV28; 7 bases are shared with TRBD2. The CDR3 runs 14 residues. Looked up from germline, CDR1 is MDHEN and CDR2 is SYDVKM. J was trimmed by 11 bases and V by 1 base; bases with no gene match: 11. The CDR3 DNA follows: TGTGCCAGCAGTTTATCCGGGACTACTACGTTGAAGTACTTC. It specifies CASSLSGTTTLKYF.

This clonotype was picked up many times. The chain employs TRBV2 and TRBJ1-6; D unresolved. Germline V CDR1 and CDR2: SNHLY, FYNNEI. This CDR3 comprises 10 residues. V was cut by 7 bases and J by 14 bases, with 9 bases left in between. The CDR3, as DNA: TGTGCCAGCATGAGGCGGGCCCTCCACTTT. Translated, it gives CASMRRALHF.

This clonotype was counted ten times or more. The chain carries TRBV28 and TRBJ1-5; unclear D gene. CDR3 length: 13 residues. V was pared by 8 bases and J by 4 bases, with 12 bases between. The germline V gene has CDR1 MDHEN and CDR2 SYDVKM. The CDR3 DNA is TGTGCCAGCCGCGGGGTCAGGAATCAGCCCCAGCATTTT. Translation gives CASRGVRNQPQHF. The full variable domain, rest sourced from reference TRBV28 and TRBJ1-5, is DVKVTQSSRYLVKRTGEKVFLECVQDMDHENMFWYRQDPGLGLRLIYFSYDVKMKEKGDIPEGYSVSREKKERFSLILESASTNQTSMYLCASRGVRNQPQHFGDGTRLSIL.

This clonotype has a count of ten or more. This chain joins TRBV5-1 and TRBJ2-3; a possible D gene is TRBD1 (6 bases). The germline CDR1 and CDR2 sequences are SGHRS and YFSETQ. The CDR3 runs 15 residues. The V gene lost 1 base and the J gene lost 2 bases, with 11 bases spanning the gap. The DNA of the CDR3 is TGCGCCAGCAGCTTGAGGACAGACCCCACAGATACGCAGTATTTT. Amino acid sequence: CASSLRTDPTDTQYF.

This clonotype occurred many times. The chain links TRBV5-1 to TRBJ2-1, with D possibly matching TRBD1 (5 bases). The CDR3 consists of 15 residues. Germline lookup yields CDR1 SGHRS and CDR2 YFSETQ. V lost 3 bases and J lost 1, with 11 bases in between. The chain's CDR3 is CASSSGWASYNEQFF. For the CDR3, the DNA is TGCGCCAGCAGCTCAGGGTGGGCTTCCTACAATGAGCAGTTCTTC.

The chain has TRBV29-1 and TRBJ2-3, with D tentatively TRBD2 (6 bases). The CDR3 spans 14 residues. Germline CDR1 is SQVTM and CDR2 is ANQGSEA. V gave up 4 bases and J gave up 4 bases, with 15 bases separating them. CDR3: CSVGGEDGADTQYF. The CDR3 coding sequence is TGCAGCGTTGGCGGGGAGGATGGGGCAGATACGCAGTATTTT.

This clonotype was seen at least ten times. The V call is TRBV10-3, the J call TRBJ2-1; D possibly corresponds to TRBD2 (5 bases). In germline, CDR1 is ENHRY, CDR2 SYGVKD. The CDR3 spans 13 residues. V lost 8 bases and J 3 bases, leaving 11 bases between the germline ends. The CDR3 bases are TGTGCCATCGGGCCTAGCAGCTACAATGAGCAGTTCTTC. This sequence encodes CAIGPSSYNEQFF.

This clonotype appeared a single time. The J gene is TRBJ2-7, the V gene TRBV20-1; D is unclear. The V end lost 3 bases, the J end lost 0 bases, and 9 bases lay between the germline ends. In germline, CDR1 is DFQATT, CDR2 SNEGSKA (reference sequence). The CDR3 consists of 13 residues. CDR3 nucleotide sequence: TGCAGTGCTAGGGGTCCAGTCTCCTACGAGCAGTACTTC. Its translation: CSARGPVSYEQYF.

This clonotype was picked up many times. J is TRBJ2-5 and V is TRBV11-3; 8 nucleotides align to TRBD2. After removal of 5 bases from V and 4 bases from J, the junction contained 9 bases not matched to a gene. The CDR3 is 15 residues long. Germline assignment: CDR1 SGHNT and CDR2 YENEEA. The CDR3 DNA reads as TGTGCCAGCAGCCCACTAGCGGTAGTAGGAGAGACCCAGTACTTC. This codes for CASSPLAVVGETQYF.

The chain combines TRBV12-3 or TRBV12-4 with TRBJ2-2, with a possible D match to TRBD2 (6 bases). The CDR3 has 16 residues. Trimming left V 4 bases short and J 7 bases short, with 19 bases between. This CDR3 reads CASSSGLGGVSGELFF. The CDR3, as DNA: TGTGCCAGCAGTTCGGGACTTGGAGGGGTGAGCGGGGAGCTGTTTTTT.

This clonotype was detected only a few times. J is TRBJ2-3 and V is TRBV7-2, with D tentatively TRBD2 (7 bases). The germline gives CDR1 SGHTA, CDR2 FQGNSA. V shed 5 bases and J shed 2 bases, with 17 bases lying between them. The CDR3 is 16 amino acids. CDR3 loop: CASSPRGASFTDTQYF. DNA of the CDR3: TGTGCCAGCAGCCCCCGGGGGGCGTCCTTCACAGATACGCAGTATTTT.

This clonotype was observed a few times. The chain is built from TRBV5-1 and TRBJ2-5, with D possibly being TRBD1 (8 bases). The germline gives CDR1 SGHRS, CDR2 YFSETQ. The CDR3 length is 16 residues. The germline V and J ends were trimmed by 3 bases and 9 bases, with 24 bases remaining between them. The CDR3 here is CASSWGGQALGGAQYF. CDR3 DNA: TGCGCCAGCAGCTGGGGGGGACAGGCGCTTGGAGGGGCCCAGTACTTC.

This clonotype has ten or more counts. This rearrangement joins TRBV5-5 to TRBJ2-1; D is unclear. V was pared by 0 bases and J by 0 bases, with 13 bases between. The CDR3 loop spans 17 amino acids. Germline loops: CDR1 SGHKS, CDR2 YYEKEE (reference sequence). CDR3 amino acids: CASSLERLPSSYNEQFF. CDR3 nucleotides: TGTGCCAGCAGCTTGGAAAGACTCCCCAGCTCCTACAATGAGCAGTTCTTC.

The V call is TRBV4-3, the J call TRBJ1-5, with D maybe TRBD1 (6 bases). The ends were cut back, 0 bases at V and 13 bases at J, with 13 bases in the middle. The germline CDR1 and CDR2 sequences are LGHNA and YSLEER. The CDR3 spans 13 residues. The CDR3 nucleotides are TGCGCCAGCAGCCAAGATCCAGGGGCTGCTCAGCATTTT. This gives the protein CASSQDPGAAQHF.

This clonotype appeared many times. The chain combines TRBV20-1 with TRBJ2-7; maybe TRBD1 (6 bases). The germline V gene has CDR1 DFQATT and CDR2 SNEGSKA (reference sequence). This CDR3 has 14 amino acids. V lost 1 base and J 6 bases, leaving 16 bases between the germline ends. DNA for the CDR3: TGCAGTGCTAGAGTCAGCAGTAGGGGGACCGAGCAGTACTTC. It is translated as CSARVSSRGTEQYF.

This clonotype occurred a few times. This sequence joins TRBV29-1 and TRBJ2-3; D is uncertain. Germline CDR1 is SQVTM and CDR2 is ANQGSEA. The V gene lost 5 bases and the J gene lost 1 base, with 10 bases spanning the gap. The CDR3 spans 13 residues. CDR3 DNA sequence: TGCAGCGTTTTATCAGGACGCACAGATACGCAGTATTTT. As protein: CSVLSGRTDTQYF.

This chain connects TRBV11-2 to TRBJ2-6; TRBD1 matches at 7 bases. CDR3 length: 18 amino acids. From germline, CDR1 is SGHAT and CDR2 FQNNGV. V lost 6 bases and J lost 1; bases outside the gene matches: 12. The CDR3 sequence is CASRPRRQGLSGANVLTF. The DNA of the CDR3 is TGTGCCAGCAGACCTCGGCGACAGGGCCTTTCTGGGGCCAACGTCCTGACTTTC.

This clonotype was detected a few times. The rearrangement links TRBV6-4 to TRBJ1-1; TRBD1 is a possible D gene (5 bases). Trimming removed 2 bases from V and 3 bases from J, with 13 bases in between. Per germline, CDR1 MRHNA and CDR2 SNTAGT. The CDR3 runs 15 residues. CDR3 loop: CASSDAGRRDTEAFF. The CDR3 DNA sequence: TGTGCCAGCAGTGACGCGGGACGGCGGGACACTGAAGCTTTCTTT.

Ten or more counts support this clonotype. The CDR3 region is CASSSGTGFNYGYTF. The CDR3 nucleotides read TGTGCCAGCAGCAGCGGGACAGGGTTTAACTATGGCTACACCTTC. The genes are TRBV9 and TRBJ1-2, with 9 bases lining up with TRBD1. V gave up 4 bases and J gave up 1 base; unmatched junction bases: 5. Per germline, CDR1 SGDLS and CDR2 YYNGEE. CDR3 size: 15 residues.

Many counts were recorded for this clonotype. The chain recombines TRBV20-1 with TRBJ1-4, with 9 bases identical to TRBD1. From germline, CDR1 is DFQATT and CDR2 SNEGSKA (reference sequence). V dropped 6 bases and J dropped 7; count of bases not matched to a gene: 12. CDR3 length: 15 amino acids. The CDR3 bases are TGCAGTGCGACTAACAGGGGGCACGGGGGTGAAAAACTGTTTTTT. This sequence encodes CSATNRGHGGEKLFF.

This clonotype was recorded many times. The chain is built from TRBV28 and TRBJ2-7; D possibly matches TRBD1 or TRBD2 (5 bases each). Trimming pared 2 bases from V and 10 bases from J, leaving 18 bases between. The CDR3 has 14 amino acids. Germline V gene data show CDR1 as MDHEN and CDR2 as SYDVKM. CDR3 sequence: CASSLVGTPGSQYF. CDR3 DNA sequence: TGTGCCAGCAGTTTAGTAGGGACGCCTGGCTCTCAGTACTTC.

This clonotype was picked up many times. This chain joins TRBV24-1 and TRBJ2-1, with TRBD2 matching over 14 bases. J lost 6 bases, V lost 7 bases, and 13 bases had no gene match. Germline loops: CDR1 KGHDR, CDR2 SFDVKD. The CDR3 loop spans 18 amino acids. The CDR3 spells CATSPSPGTSGSSNEQFF. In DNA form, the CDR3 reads TGTGCCACCAGCCCCTCCCCTGGGACTAGCGGGAGTTCCAATGAGCAGTTCTTC.

In DNA, the CDR3 is TGTGCCAGCAGCTTCGGGACAGGGTTGGGTAATGGAAACACCATATATTTT. It is translated as CASSFGTGLGNGNTIYF. V gene TRBV11-3 combines with J gene TRBJ1-3, with 9 bases aligning to TRBD1. Unmatched junction bases numbered 9, after V lost 3 bases and J lost 3 bases. The CDR3 sequence is 17 residues long. The germline CDR1 and CDR2 sequences are SGHNT and YENEEA.

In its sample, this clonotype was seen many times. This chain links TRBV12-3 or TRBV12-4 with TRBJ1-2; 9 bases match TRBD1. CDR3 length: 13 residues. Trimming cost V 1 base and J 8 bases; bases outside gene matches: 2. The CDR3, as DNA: TGTGCCAGCAGTTTAGTCGGACAGGGGGGCTACACCTTC. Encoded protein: CASSLVGQGGYTF.

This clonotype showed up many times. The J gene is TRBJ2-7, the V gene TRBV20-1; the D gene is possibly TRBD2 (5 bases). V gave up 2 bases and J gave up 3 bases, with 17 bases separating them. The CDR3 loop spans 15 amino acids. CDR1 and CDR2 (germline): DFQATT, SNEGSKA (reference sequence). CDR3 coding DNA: TGCAGTGCTAGACCAATACTAGATGTCCGCTACGAGCAGTACTTC. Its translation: CSARPILDVRYEQYF.

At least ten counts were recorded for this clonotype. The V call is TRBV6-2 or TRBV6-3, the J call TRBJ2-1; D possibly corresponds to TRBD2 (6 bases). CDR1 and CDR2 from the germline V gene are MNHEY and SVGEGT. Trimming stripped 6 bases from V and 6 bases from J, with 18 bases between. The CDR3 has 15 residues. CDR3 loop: CASRLAGTATNEQFF. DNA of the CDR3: TGTGCCAGCAGACTTGCCGGGACTGCAACCAATGAGCAGTTCTTC.

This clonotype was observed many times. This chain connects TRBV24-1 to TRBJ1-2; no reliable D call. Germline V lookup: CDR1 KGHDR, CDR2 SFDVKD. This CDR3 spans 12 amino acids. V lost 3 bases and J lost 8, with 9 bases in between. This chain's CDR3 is CATSDRGWGYTF. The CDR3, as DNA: TGTGCCACCAGTGATAGAGGATGGGGCTACACCTTC.

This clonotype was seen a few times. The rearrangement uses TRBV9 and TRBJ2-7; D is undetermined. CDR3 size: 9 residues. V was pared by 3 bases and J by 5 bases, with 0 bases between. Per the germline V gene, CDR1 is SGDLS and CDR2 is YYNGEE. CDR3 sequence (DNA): TGTGCCAGCAGCGACGAGCAGTACTTC. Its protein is CASSDEQYF.